This paragraph reports one T cell receptor beta chain. Its antigen is not identified. This CDR3 is 17 amino acids long. Germline V gives CDR1 MNHEY, CDR2 SVGEGT. The trim removed 2 bases at V and 2 bases at J, leaving 9 bases unmatched. This sample stems from a study of response to subunit inactivated influenza vaccine. Study results and caveats: The authors proposed limited new T cell recruitment per seasonal influenza vaccination.

TCRdb called the RT-PCR reads again in MiXCR, with one record for every CDR3 protein. The repertoire holds 200,000 to 300,000 distinct CDR3 sequences, with more than 9% as singletons. The receptor's source is a man in his fifties or sixties who received an inactivated influenza vaccine. V usage is TRBV6-2 or TRBV6-3 and J usage is TRBJ2-5; 9 bases agree with TRBD1. Sequenced here: non-naive T cells sorted from PBMCs, sampled roughly 15 days before vaccination. CDR3 protein: CASSYPTWTGEQETQYF. CDR3 coding DNA: TGTGCCAGCAGTTACCCTACCTGGACAGGGGAACAAGAGACCCAGTACTTC.